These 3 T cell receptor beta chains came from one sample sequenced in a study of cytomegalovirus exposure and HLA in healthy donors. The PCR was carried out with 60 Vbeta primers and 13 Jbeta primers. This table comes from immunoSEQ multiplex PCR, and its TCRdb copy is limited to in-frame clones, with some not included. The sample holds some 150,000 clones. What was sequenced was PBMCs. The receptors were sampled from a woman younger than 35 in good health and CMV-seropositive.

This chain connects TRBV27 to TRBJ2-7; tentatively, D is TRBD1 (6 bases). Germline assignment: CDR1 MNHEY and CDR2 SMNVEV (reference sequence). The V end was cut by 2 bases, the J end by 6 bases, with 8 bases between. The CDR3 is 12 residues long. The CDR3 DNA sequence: TGTGCCAGCAGTTTAACAGGGTTCGAGCAGTACTTC. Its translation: CASSLTGFEQYF.

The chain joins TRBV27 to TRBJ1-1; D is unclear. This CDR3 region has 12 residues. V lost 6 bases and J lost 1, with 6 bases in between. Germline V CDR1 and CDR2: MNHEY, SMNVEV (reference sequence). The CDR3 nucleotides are TGTGCCAGCAGCACGGGGAACACTGAAGCTTTCTTT. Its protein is CASSTGNTEAFF.

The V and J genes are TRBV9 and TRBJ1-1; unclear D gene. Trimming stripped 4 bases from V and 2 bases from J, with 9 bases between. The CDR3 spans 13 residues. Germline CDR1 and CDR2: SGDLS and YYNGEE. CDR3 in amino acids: CASSIGSNTEAFF. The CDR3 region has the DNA TGTGCCAGCAGCATCGGGAGCAACACTGAAGCTTTCTTT.